What follows is one TCR beta chain and its context. The sample comes from a study of technical replicates of blood from a handful of donors. Data came from immunoSEQ multiplex PCR; TCRdb stores just in-frame clones and leaves some out. This table has 9,500 to 15,000 clones, under 95% appearing once. CDR1 and CDR2 from the germline V gene are SGHRS and YFSETQ. This CDR3 has 17 amino acids. V lost 4 bases and J lost 9; bases outside the gene matches: 19. The gene calls are TRBV5-1 and TRBJ2-4, with 7 positions matching TRBD1. The sequence derives from a human donor in good health. The sample comprised PBMCs. DNA for the CDR3: TGCGCCAGCAGCGCTAGGACCCCCGGGCAGGGGGTGGCCATTCAGTACTTC. Translated, it gives CASSARTPGQGVAIQYF.